Listed below are T cell receptor beta chains from one sample, sequenced in a study of T cell repertoires in cytomegalovirus infection. No antigens are known for them. TCRdb redid the calling of the reads with MiXCR, one entry per CDR3 protein. This table holds about 330,000 distinct CDR3 sequences, about 35% found once. Sequenced material: cultured PBMCs, taken from culture after CMV antigen stimulation. These TCRs come from a human donor in good health (CMV status not recorded). Some clones in this sample may be carry-over from other donors' samples. Each CDR3 is given with its conserved first and last residue. A D gene is named only where the DNA matches it firmly. Size is stated for part of the rows, as once, few or many counts, or as a class when the clone is expanded.

d_gene | j_gene | v_gene | abundance | CDR3nt | CDR3aa
TRBD2 | TRBJ2-3 | TRBV19 | NA | TGTGCCAGTAGTATCTCGGGGAGGGCCGCTAGCACAGATACGCAGTATTTT | CASSISGRAASTDTQYF
NA | TRBJ2-1 | TRBV20-1 | NA | TGCAGTGCTAGAATCGATGAGCAGTTCTTC | CSARIDEQFF
TRBD2 | TRBJ2-3 | TRBV7-6 | few | TGTGCCAGCAGCTTACTAGCGGGAGTTTCCTTTCCAGATACGCAGTATTTT | CASSLLAGVSFPDTQYF
NA | TRBJ1-5 | TRBV30 | NA | TGTGCCTTTTCCGCCGGGACAAATAGCAATCAGCCCCAGCATTTT | CAFSAGTNSNQPQHF
NA | TRBJ1-6 | TRBV4-1 | few | TGCGCCAGCAGCCAAGATCTTTGGGACGAGGATAATTCACCCCTCCACTTT | CASSQDLWDEDNSPLHF
NA | TRBJ2-1 | TRBV2 | NA | TGTGCCAGCAGTGATTTCCGGCAAGGCCTACGGGAGCAGTTCTTC | CASSDFRQGLREQFF
NA | TRBJ2-3 | TRBV7-8 | few | TGTGCCAGCAGCTTAGTTAGCGGTCAAAGCACAGATACGCAGTATTTT | CASSLVSGQSTDTQYF
TRBD1 | TRBJ1-1 | TRBV19 | few | TGTGCCAGCCGACAGGGACTCGACACTGAAGCTTTCTTT | CASRQGLDTEAFF
NA | TRBJ2-7 | TRBV7-8 | NA | TGTGCCAGCAGCTTCCGGACGGACTCCTACGAGCAGTACTTC | CASSFRTDSYEQYF
NA | TRBJ1-2 | TRBV4-1 | few | TGCGCCAGCAGCCCCGGCCGGCAGTCCTTTAACTATGGCTACACCTTC | CASSPGRQSFNYGYTF
NA | TRBJ1-1 | TRBV20-1 | NA | TGCAGTGCTAGATTACACGCGAACACTGAAGCTTTCTTT | CSARLHANTEAFF